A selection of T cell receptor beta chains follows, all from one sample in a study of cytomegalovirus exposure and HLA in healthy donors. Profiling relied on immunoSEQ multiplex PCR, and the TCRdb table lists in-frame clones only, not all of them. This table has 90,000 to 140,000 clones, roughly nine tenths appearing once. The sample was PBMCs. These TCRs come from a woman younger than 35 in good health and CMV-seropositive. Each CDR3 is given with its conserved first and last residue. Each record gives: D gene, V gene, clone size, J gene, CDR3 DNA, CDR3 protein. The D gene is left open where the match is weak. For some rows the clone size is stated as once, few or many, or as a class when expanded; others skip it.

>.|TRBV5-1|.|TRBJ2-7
TGCGCCAGCAGCTTGGAGGCGGCCGAGCAGTACTTC
CASSLEAAEQYF
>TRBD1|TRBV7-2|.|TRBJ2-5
TGTGCCAGCAGCGGACAGGGTGGGGAGACCCAGTACTTC
CASSGQGGETQYF
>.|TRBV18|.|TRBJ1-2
TGTGCCAGCTCAACTGACAGGATCGGGGATGGCTACACCTTC
CASSTDRIGDGYTF
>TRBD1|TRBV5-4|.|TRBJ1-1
TGTGCCAGCAGCGGGACAGGGGCTGAAGCTTTCTTT
CASSGTGAEAFF
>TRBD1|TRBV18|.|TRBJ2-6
TGTGCCAGCTCACCTGCCGGGACAGTGGCCGCTGGGGCCAACGTCCTGACTTTC
CASSPAGTVAAGANVLTF
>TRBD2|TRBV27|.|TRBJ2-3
TGTGCCAGCAGTACCTTAGCGGGGAGCACAGATACGCAGTATTTT
CASSTLAGSTDTQYF
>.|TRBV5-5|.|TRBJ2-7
TGTGCCAGCAGCTTGGATGGGACTCCGGACGAGCAGTACTTC
CASSLDGTPDEQYF
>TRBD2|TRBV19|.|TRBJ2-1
TGTGCCAGTAGCCTCCTGAGCGGGAGTCGGTTCTTC
CASSLLSGSRFF
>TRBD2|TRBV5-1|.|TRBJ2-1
TGCGCCAGCAGCCCCGCGAGGCGGGAGGGGAATGAGCAGTTCTTC
CASSPARREGNEQFF
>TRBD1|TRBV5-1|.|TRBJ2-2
TGCGCCAGCAGCCCACAGGGGGCGCGAACCGGGGAGCTGTTTTTT
CASSPQGARTGELFF
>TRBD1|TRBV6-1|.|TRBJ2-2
TGTGCCAGCAGTGGGACAGGGCGGGGCGGGGAGCTGTTTTTT
CASSGTGRGGELFF
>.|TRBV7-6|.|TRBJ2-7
TGTGCCAGCAGCCGAACAGCAGGGGTCGACGAGCAGTACTTC
CASSRTAGVDEQYF
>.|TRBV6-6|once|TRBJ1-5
TGTGCCAGCAGCCCCTCCGCGATCAATCAGCCCCAGCATTTT
CASSPSAINQPQHF
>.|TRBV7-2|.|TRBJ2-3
TGTGCCAGCAGCCAATCAACATCGGATACGCAGTATTTT
CASSQSTSDTQYF
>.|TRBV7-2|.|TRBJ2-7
TGTGCCAGCAGCTTAGGTCCACTTTTCTACGAGCAGTACTTC
CASSLGPLFYEQYF
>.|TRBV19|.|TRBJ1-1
TGTGCCAGTAGTATCTCCTTGAACACTGAAGCTTTCTTT
CASSISLNTEAFF
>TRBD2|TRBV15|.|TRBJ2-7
TGTGCCACCAGCGGAGCCGGGACTAGCGGGAGCTACGAGCAGTACTTC
CATSGAGTSGSYEQYF
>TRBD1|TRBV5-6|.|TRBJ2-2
TGTGCCAGCAGCTTGGTAGGGACAGGTTCTCATGTCCGCACCGGGGAGCTGTTTTTT
CASSLVGTGSHVRTGELFF
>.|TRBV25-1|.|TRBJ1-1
TGTGCCAGCAGTGATGAGTTGAACACTGAAGCTTTCTTT
CASSDELNTEAFF
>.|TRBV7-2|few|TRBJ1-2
TGTGCCAGCAGCTTAGCTTCAGGGAAGGGTGGCTACACCTTC
CASSLASGKGGYTF
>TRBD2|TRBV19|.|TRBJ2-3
TGTGCCAGTAGTATAGGGGTTAGCGGGCCTAGCACAGATACGCAGTATTTT
CASSIGVSGPSTDTQYF
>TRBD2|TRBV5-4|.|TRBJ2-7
TGTGCCAGCAGCTTGGAGGGACTAGCAGGCGAGCAGTACTTC
CASSLEGLAGEQYF
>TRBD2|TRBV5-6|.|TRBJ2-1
TGTGCCAGCAGCTCTGACCGGGACTACGGGAATGAGCAGTTCTTC
CASSSDRDYGNEQFF
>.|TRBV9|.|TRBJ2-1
TGTGCCAGCAGCGTGTCGGGGTTCGCCTACAATGAGCAGTTCTTC
CASSVSGFAYNEQFF
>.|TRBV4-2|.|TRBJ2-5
TGTGCCAGCAGCCATCGGGTAACAGAGACCCAGTACTTC
CASSHRVTETQYF
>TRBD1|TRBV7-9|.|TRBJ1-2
TGTGCCAGCAGCTTAGGAGCGGACAGGGTCGGTTCTGGCTACACCTTC
CASSLGADRVGSGYTF
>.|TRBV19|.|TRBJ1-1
TGTGCCAGTAGTATTCAGGGACTGGGGAACACTGAAGCTTTCTTT
CASSIQGLGNTEAFF
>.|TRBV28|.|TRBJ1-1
TGTGCCAGCAGTATCGGGTTACTCACTGAAGCTTTCTTT
CASSIGLLTEAFF
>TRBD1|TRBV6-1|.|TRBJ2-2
TGTGCCAGTACAGGGGGATGGGGGGAGCTGTTTTTT
CASTGGWGELFF
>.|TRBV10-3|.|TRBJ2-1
TGTGCCATCAGTACGGAGGCGTCCTACAATGAGCAGTTCTTC
CAISTEASYNEQFF
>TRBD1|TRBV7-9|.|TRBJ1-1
TGTGCCAGCAGCGACTACCGGGACAGAAACACTGAAGCTTTCTTT
CASSDYRDRNTEAFF
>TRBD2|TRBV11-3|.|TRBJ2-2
TGTGCCAGCAGCTCGGGACTTAGCGGGAGAACCGGGGAGCTGTTTTTT
CASSSGLSGRTGELFF
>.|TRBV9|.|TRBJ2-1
TGTGCCAGCAGCGTAACGGGCTGGGGACTTACCAATGAGCAGTTCTTC
CASSVTGWGLTNEQFF
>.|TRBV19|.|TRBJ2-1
TGTGCCAGTAGTATAGTTCCTTATGGACTACCCAACAATGAGCAGTTCTTC
CASSIVPYGLPNNEQFF
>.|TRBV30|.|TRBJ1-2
TGTGCCTGGAGGCTACTCCACGACGGGAGTGGTCGGGGCTACACCTTC
CAWRLLHDGSGRGYTF
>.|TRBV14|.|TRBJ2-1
TGTGCCAGCAGCTCAAGGGGGGGTTACAATGAGCAGTTCTTC
CASSSRGGYNEQFF
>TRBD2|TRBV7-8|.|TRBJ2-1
TGTGCCAGCAGCCGAGCAGGGACTAGCGTGGAGCAGTTCTTC
CASSRAGTSVEQFF
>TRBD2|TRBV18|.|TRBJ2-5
TGTGCCAGCTCACCAACAGGACTAGCGGGAGGACAAGAGACCCAGTACTTC
CASSPTGLAGGQETQYF
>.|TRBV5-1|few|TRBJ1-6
TGCGCCAGCAGCTCAGCGGATTCACCCCTCCACTTT
CASSSADSPLHF
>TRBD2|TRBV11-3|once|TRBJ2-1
TGTGCCAGCAGCCTCCCTCTCGGGACTAGCGGGGTGAATGAGCAGTTCTTC
CASSLPLGTSGVNEQFF
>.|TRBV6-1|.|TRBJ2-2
TGTGCCAGCAGTGTCCAGGACACCGGGGAGCTGTTTTTT
CASSVQDTGELFF
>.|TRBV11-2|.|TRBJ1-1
TGTGCCAGCAGCCTCGACACTGAAGCTTTCTTT
CASSLDTEAFF
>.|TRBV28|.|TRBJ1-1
TGTGCCAGCAGTTTAACAGGGAACACTGAAGCTTTCTTT
CASSLTGNTEAFF
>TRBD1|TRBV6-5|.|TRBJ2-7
TGTGCCAGCAGTCCCTGGACAGGGAAGGGCGAGCAGTACTTC
CASSPWTGKGEQYF
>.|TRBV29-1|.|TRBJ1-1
TGCAGCGGGGGTAAGGGGCGCCACACTGAAGCTTTCTTT
CSGGKGRHTEAFF
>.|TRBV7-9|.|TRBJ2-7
TGTGCCAGCGGTAACCCTACGGGAGAGTACGAGCAGTACTTC
CASGNPTGEYEQYF
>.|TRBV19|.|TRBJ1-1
TGTGCCAGTAGTATCACGGGGAAGAACACTGAAGCTTTCTTT
CASSITGKNTEAFF
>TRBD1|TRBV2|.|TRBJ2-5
TGTGCCAGCAGAGTTACAGGGGGCGAAGAGACCCAGTACTTC
CASRVTGGEETQYF
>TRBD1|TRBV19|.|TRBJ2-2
TGTGCCAGCACAGGGGCGGCGAACACCGGGGAGCTGTTTTTT
CASTGAANTGELFF
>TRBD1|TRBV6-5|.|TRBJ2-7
TGTGCCAGCAGTGATGGGACAGGGAATGGCGAGCAGTACTTC
CASSDGTGNGEQYF
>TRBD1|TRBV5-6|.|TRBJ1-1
TGTGCCAGCAGCAGTAAGGACAGGGGGGAAACTGAAGCTTTCTTT
CASSSKDRGETEAFF
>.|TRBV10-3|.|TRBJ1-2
TGTGCCATCAACGGGGGACTTAACTATGGCTACACCTTC
CAINGGLNYGYTF
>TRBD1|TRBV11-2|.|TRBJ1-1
TGTGCCAGCAGCTTGCTGGGGGGACAGGGTGAAGCTTTCTTT
CASSLLGGQGEAFF
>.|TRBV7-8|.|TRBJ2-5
TGTGCCAGCAGCGCGACTCCGGGAGAGACCCAGTACTTC
CASSATPGETQYF
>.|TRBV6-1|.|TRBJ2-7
TGTGCCAGCAGGATCGTTAGACAACCTTCCTACGAGCAGTACTTC
CASRIVRQPSYEQYF
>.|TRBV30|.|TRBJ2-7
TGTGCCTGGAGTGTACGGTCCGGGTACGAGCAGTACTTC
CAWSVRSGYEQYF
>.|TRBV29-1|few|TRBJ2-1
TGCAGCGTTCTTTCGGGTTTTGAGCAGTTCTTC
CSVLSGFEQFF